The 14 T cell receptor beta chains given below trace back to one sample, sequenced in a study of T cells expressing NK-cell markers. Following a re-call of the 5' RACE reads, TCRdb has one entry per CDR3 protein and lacks DNA. Reported are fewer than 400,000 distinct CDR3 sequences; the ten largest clones contain roughly a tenth. Sequenced: blood T cells: a sorted CD56 or NKG2C T cell subset, CD4+ or CD8+ T cells, or bulk PBMC T cells (not recorded which). Receptors were obtained from a woman between 50 and 59 years old in good health.

The chain couples TRBV4-1 to TRBJ2-2; without DNA, the TCRdb call of TRBD2 cannot be checked. The CDR3 has 15 amino acids. CDR1 is MGHRA and CDR2 is YSYEKL in the germline V gene. The chain's CDR3 is CASSILAGSAGELFF.

The chain is built from TRBV19 and TRBJ2-7; TCRdb's D call, TRBD1, is unchecked because there is no DNA. The germline V gene has CDR1 LNHDA and CDR2 SQIVND (reference sequence). The CDR3 sequence is 14 residues long. This chain's CDR3 is CASSIRGRVYEQYF.

This chain uses TRBV6-5 with TRBJ2-1; TCRdb reports TRBD2, a call that lacks DNA to check it against. There are 12 residues in the CDR3. Germline CDR1 and CDR2: MNHEY and SVGAGI. This CDR3 reads CASSRSSGRVFF.

V and J are TRBV7-9 and TRBJ2-1; there is no DNA to check the TCRdb D call of TRBD2. CDR1 and CDR2 from the germline V gene are SEHNR and FQNEAQ (reference sequence). The CDR3 is made up of 15 amino acids. The CDR3 sequence is CASSTSGSAYNEQFF.

The chain couples TRBV15 to TRBJ2-3. Germline CDR1 reads LNHNV; CDR2 reads YYDKDF (reference sequence). CDR3 length: 13 residues. CDR3 loop: CATSRVLSDTQYF.

The rearrangement uses TRBV18 and TRBJ2-5. Germline lookup yields CDR1 KGHSH and CDR2 LQKENI. The CDR3 has 15 residues. The CDR3 reads CASSPIGVRVETQYF.

The gene calls are TRBV24-1 and TRBJ2-7; TCRdb's assignment of TRBD1 cannot be checked, as there is no DNA. In germline, CDR1 is KGHDR, CDR2 SFDVKD. The CDR3 has 14 residues. The CDR3 sequence is CATSDFRGPHEQYF.

The J gene is TRBJ2-1, the V gene TRBV4-1; without DNA, the TCRdb call of TRBD2 cannot be checked. Germline CDR1 MGHRA, CDR2 YSYEKL. This CDR3 has 13 residues. This CDR3 reads CASSWAAGDEQFF.

The gene calls are TRBV6-5 and TRBJ1-1. CDR3 length: 14 residues. Germline CDR1 and CDR2: MNHEY and SVGAGI. The CDR3 loop is CASREGGMNTEAFF.

The rearrangement links TRBV4-1 to TRBJ2-7; the TCRdb D gene call, TRBD2, has no DNA to confirm it. Germline values: CDR1 MGHRA, CDR2 YSYEKL. CDR3 size: 16 residues. The CDR3 region is CASSQDRASANYEQYF.

The chain joins TRBV30 to TRBJ2-3; TCRdb reports TRBD2, a call that lacks DNA to check it against. The CDR3 loop spans 18 amino acids. Germline CDR1 is GTSNPN and CDR2 is SVGIG (reference sequence). The CDR3 region is CAWSVGGLAGPGTDTQYF.

J is TRBJ2-1 and V is TRBV20-1; with no DNA, the TCRdb D assignment of TRBD2 cannot be verified. Germline V lookup: CDR1 DFQATT, CDR2 SNEGSKA (reference sequence). CDR3 length: 14 amino acids. CDR3 region: CSARRGLVANEQFF.

The chain combines TRBV20-1 with TRBJ2-1; lacking DNA, the TRBD2 call made by TCRdb goes unchecked. This CDR3 has 14 amino acids. Per germline, CDR1 DFQATT and CDR2 SNEGSKA (reference sequence). CDR3 in amino acids: CSAWSGRAGNEQFF.

The genes are TRBV4-1 and TRBJ1-5. CDR3 length: 15 residues. Germline CDR1 reads MGHRA; CDR2 reads YSYEKL. The CDR3 region is CASSQVGPKGQPQHF.